The sequence of this T cell receptor beta chain was determined in a study of blood T cells in healthy people across ages. CDR1 and CDR2 (germline): LGHDT, YNNKEL (reference sequence). V lost 2 bases and J 2 bases, leaving 12 bases between the germline ends. The CDR3 contains 15 residues. This clonotype appeared a few times. The authors ran a second PCR of roughly 6 to 12 cycles using a sample-barcoded 5' primer and a J-beta primer mix. TCRdb reprocessed the 5' RACE reads via MiXCR and lists one record per CDR3 protein. This table holds hundreds of thousands of distinct CDR3 sequences, more than 20% found once. This sample also belongs to another study, concerning T cells of mothers and their children.

Sequencing input: blood. The TCR sequence derives from a boy aged 10-17 years in good health. This chain links TRBV3-1 with TRBJ2-5, with unresolved D. As DNA, the CDR3 is TGTGCCAGCAGCCAAAGGTTTAGGGTTCAAGAGACCCAGTACTTC. It specifies CASSQRFRVQETQYF.